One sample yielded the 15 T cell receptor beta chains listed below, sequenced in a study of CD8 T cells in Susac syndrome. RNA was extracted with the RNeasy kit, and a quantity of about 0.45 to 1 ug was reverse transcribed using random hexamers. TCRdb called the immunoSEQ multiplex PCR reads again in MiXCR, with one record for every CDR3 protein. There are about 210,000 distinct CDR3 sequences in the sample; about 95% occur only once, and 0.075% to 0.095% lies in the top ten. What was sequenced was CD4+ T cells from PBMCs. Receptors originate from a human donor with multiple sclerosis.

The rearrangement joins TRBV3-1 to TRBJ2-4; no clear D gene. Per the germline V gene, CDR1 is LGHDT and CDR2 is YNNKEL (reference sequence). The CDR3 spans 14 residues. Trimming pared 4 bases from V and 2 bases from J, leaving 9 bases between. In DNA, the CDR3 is TGTGCCAGCAGCCCCCAGCTACCCAAAAACATTCAGTACTTC. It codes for CASSPQLPKNIQYF.

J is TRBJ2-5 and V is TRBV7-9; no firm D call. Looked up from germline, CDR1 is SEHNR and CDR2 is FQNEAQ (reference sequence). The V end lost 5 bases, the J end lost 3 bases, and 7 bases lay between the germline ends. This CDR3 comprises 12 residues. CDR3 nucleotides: TGTGCCAGCAGCATGTTGAAAGAGACCCAGTACTTC. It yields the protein CASSMLKETQYF.

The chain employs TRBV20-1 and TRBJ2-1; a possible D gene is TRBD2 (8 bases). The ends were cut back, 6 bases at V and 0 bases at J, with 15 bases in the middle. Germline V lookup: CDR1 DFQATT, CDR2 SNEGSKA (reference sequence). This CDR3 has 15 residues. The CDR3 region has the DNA TGCAGTGCCGGGGACAGCGGGAGCTCCTACAATGAGCAGTTCTTC. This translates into CSAGDSGSSYNEQFF.

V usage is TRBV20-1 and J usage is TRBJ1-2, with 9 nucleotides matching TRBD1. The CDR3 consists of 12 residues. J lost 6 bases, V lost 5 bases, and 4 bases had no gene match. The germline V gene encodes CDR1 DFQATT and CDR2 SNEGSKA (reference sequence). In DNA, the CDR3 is TGCAGTGCTCAGGACAGGGGAAATGGCTACACCTTC. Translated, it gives CSAQDRGNGYTF.

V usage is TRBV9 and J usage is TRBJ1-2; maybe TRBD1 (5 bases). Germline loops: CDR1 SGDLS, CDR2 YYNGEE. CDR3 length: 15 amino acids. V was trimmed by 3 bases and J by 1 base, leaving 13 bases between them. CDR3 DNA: TGTGCCAGCAGCGCAAGTACAGGTCATAACTATGGCTACACCTTC. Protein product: CASSASTGHNYGYTF.

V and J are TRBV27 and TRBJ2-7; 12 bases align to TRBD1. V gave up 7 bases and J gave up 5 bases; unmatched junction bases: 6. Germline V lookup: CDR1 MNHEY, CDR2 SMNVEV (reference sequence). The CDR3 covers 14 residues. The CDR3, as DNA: TGTGCCAGCACGAACCGGGACAGGGGGCACGAGCAGTACTTC. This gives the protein CASTNRDRGHEQYF.

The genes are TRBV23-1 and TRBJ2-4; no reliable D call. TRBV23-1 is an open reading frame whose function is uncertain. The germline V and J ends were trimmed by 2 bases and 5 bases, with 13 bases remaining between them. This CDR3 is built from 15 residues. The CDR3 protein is CASSQPRWPENIQYF. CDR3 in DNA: TGCGCCAGCAGTCAACCCCGGTGGCCAGAAAACATTCAGTACTTC.

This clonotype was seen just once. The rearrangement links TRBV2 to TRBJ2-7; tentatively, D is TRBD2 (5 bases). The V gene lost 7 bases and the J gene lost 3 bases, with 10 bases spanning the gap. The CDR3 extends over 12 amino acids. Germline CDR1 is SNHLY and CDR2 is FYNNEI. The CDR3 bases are TGTGCCAGCACTCCGGGATTCTACGAGCAGTACTTC. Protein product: CASTPGFYEQYF.

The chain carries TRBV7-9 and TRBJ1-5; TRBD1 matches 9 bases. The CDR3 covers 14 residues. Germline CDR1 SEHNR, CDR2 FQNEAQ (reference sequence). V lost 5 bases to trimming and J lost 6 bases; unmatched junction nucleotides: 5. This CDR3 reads CASSPQGAGQPQHF. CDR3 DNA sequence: TGTGCCAGCAGCCCACAGGGGGCGGGTCAGCCCCAGCATTTT. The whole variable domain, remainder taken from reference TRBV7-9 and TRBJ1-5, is DTGVSQNPRHKITKRGQNVTFRCDPISEHNRLYWYRQTLGQGPEFLTYFQNEAQLEKSRLLSDRFSAERPKGSFSTLEIQRTEQGDSAMYLCASSPQGAGQPQHFGDGTRLSIL.

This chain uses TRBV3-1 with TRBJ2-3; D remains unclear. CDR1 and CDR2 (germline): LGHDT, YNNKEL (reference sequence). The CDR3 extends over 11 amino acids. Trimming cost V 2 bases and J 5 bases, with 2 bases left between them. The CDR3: CASSQIDTQYF. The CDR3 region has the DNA TGTGCCAGCAGCCAAATAGATACGCAGTATTTT.

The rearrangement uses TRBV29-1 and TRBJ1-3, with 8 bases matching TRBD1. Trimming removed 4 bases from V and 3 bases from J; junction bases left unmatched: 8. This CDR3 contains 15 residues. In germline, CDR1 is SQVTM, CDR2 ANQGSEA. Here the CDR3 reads CSVAGSGGYGNTIYF. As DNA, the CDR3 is TGCAGCGTTGCAGGTTCAGGGGGCTATGGAAACACCATATATTTT.

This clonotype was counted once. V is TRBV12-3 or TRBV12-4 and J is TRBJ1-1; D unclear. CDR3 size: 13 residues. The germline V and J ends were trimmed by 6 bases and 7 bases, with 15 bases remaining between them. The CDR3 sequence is CASRAYTVNEAFF. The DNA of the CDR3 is TGTGCCAGCAGGGCCTACACAGTTAATGAAGCTTTCTTT.

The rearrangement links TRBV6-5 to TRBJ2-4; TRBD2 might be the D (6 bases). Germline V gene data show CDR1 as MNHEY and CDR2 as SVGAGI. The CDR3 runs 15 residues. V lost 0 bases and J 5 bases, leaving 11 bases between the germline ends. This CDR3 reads CASSYSSGAENIQYF. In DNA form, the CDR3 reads TGTGCCAGCAGTTACTCCTCGGGAGCGGAAAACATTCAGTACTTC.

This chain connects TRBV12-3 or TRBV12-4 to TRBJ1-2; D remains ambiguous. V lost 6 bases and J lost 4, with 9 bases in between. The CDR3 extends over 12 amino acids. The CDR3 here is CASSKDTYGYTF. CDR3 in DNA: TGTGCCAGCAGCAAAGACACCTATGGCTACACCTTC.

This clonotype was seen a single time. In nucleotides, the CDR3 is TGTGCCAGCAGTTTCGACAGGTCAGGCTCACCCCTCCACTTT. Amino acid sequence: CASSFDRSGSPLHF. The rearrangement joins TRBV12-3 or TRBV12-4 to TRBJ1-6; tentatively, D is TRBD1 (6 bases). The CDR3 is 14 amino acids. Trimming took off 3 bases at V and 10 bases at J, with 13 bases between the two ends.